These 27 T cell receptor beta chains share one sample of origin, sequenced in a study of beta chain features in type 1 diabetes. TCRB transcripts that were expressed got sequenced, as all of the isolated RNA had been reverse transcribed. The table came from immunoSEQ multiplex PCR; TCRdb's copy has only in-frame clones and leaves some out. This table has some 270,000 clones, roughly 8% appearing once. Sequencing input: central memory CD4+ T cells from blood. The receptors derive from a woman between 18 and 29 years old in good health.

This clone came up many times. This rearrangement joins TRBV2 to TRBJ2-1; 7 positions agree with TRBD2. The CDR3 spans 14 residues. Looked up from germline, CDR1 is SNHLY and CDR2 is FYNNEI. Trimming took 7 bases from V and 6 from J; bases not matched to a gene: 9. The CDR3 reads CASKPSGASNEQFF. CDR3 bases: TGTGCCAGCAAACCTAGCGGAGCCTCCAATGAGCAGTTCTTC.

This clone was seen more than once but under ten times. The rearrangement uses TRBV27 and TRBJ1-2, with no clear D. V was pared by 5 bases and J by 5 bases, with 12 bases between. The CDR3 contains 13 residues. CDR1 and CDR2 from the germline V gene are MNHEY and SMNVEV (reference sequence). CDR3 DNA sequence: TGTGCCAGCAGTCTTCGGGCCTTTTATGGCTACACCTTC. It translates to CASSLRAFYGYTF.

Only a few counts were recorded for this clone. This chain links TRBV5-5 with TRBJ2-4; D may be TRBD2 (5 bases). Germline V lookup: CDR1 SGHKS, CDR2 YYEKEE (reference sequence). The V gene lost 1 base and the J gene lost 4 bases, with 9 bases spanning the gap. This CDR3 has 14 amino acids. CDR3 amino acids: CASSLWTGKNIQYF. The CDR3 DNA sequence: TGTGCCAGCAGCTTGTGGACGGGGAAAAACATTCAGTACTTC.

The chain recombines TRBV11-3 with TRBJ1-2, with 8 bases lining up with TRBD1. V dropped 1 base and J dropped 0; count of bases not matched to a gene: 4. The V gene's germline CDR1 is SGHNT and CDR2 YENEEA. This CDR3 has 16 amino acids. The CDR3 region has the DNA TGTGCCAGCAGCTTAGGGGGACAGGAAGCTAACTATGGCTACACCTTC. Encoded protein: CASSLGGQEANYGYTF. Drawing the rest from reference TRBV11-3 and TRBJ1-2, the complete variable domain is EAGVVQSPRYKIIEKKQPVAFWCNPISGHNTLYWYLQNLGQGPELLIRYENEEAVDDSQLPKDRFSAERLKGVDSTLKIQPAELGDSAVYLCASSLGGQEANYGYTFGSGTRLTVV.

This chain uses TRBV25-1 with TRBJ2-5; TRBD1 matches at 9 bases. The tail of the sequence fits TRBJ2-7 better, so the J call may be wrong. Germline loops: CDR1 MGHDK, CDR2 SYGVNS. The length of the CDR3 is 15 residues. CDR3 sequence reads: CASSRIDRGTYEQYF. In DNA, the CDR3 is TGTGCCAGCAGTAGAATTGACAGGGGGACCTACGAGCAGTACTTC.

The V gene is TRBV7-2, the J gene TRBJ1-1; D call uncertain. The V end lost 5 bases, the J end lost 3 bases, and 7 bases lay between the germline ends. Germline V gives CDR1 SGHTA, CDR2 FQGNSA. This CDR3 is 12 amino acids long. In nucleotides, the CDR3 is TGTGCCAGCAGCACGGGTTACACTGAAGCTTTCTTT. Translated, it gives CASSTGYTEAFF.

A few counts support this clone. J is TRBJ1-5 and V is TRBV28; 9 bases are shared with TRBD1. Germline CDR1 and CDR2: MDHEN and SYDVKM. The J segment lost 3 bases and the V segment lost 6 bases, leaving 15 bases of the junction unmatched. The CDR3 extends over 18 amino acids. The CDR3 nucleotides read TGTGCCAGCAGCTTGGCTGCCGGGACAGGGCGGTTCAATCAGCCCCAGCATTTT. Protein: CASSLAAGTGRFNQPQHF.

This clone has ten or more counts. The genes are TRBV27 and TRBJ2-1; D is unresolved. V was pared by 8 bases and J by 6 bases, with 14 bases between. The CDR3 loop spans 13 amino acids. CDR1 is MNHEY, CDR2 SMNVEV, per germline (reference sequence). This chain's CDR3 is CASGVVMSNEQFF. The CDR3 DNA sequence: TGTGCCAGCGGGGTAGTTATGAGCAATGAGCAGTTCTTC.

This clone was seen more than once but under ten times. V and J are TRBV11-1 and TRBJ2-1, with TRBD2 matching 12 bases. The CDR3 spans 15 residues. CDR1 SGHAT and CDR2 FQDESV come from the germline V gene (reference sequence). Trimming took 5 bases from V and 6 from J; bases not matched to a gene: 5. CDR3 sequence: CASSRGLAGPNEQFF. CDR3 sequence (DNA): TGTGCCAGCAGCCGTGGACTAGCGGGGCCCAATGAGCAGTTCTTC.

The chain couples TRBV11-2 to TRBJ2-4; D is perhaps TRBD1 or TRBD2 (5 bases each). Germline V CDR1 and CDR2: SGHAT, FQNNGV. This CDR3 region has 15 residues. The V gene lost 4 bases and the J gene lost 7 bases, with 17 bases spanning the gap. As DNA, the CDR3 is TGTGCCAGCAGCTCCCCCTTACGGGACCGTAACATTCAGTACTTC. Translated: CASSSPLRDRNIQYF.

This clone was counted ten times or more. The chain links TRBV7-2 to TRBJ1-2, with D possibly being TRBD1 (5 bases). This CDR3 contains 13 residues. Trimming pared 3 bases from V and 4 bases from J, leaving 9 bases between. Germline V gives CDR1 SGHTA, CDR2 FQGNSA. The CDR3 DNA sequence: TGTGCCAGCAGCTTCGGCACAGGCTATGGCTACACCTTC. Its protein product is CASSFGTGYGYTF.

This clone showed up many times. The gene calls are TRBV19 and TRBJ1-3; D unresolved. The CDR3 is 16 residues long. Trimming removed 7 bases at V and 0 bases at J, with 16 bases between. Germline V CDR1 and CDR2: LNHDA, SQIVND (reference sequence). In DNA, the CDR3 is TGTGCCAGTACCACGACACTCCGCCGCTCTGGAAACACCATATATTTT. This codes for CASTTTLRRSGNTIYF.

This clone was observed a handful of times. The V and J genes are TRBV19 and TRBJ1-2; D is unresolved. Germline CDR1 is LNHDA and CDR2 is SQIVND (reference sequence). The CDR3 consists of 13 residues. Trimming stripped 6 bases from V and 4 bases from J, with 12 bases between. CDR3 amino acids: CASRSRESYGYTF. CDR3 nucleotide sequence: TGTGCCAGTAGATCGCGGGAGTCCTATGGCTACACCTTC.

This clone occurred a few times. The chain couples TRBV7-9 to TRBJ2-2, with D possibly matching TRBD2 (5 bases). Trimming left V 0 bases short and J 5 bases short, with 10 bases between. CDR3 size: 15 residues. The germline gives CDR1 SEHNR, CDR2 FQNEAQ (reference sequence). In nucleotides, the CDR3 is TGTGCCAGCAGCTTAGCGGGGAGAAGAACCGGGGAGCTGTTTTTT. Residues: CASSLAGRRTGELFF.

The CDR3 DNA sequence: TGTGCCAGCAGGAAGGGGCAAGAGACCCAGTACTTC. Translating gives CASRKGQETQYF. The chain links TRBV6-1 to TRBJ2-5; tentative D call: TRBD1 (5 bases). Germline assignment: CDR1 MNHNS and CDR2 SASEGT. Trimming took off 6 bases at V and 2 bases at J, with 7 bases between the two ends. The CDR3 is 12 amino acids.

The CDR3 is CASSLRGLRTDTQYF. Here the CDR3 DNA reads TGTGCCAGCAGCTTGCGGGGACTGCGCACAGATACGCAGTATTTT. The genes are TRBV7-2 and TRBJ2-3; perhaps TRBD2 as D (6 bases). V shed 3 bases and J shed 1 base, with 11 bases lying between them. The CDR3 spans 15 residues. The germline gives CDR1 SGHTA, CDR2 FQGNSA. Looking up the rest from reference TRBV7-2 and TRBJ2-3 gives the full variable domain: GAGVSQSPSNKVTEKGKDVELRCDPISGHTALYWYRQSLGQGLEFLIYFQGNSAPDKSGLPSDRFSAERTGGSVSTLTIQRTQQEDSAVYLCASSLRGLRTDTQYFGPGTRLTVL.

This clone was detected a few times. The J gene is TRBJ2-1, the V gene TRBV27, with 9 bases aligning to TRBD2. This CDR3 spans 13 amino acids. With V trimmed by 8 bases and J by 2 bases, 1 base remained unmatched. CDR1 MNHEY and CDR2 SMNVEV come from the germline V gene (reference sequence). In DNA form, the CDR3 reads TGTGCCAGCGGCGGGGGGGCCTACAATGAGCAGTTCTTC. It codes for CASGGGAYNEQFF.

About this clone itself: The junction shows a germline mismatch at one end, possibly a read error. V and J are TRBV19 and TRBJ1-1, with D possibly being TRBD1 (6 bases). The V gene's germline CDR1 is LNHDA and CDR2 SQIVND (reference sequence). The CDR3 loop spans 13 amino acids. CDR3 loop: CASKPGGPGHRSF. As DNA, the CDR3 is TGTGCCAGTAAACCCGGGGGCCCGGGACATCGTAGCTTT.

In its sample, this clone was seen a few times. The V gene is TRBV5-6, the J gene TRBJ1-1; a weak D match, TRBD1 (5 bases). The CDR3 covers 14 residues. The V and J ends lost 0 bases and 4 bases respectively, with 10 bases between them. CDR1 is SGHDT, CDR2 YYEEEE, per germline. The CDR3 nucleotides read TGTGCCAGCAGCTTGGCCGCAGGGAGCACTGAAGCTTTCTTT. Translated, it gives CASSLAAGSTEAFF. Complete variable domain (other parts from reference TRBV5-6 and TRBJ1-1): DAGVTQSPTHLIKTRGQQVTLRCSPKSGHDTVSWYQQALGQGPQFIFQYYEEEERQRGNFPDRFSGHQFPNYSSELNVNALLLGDSALYLCASSLAAGSTEAFFGQGTRLTVV.

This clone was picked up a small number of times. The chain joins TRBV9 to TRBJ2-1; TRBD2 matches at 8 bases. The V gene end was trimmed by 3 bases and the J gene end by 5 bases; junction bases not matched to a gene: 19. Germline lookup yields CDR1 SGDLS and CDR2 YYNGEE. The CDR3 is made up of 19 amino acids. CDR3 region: CASSARPGGELERHNEQFF. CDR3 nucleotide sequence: TGTGCCAGCAGCGCCCGGCCGGGGGGGGAATTGGAGCGGCACAATGAGCAGTTCTTC.

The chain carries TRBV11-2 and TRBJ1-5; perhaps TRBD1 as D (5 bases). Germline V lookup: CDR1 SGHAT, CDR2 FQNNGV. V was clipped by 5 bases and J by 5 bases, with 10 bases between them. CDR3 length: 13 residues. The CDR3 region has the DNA TGTGCCAGCAGCAAACAGGTAGATCAGCCCCAGCATTTT. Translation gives CASSKQVDQPQHF.

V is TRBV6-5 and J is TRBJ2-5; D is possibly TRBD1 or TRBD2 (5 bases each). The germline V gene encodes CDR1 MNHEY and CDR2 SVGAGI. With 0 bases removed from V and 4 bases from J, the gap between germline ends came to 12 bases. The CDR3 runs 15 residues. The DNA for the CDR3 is TGTGCCAGCAGTTACTCGATAGGGGCGGGAGAGACCCAGTACTTC. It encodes CASSYSIGAGETQYF.

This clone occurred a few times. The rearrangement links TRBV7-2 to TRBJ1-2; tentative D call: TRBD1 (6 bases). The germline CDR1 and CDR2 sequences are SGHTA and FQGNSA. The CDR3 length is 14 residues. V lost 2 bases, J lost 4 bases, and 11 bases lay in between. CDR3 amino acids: CASSLRDTPYGYTF. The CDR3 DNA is TGTGCCAGCAGCTTAAGGGACACACCCTATGGCTACACCTTC.

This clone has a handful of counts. CDR3 DNA sequence: TGTGCCAGTAGTAGACAGGGTGGAGGAGAGACCCAGTACTTC. Amino acid sequence: CASSRQGGGETQYF. V usage is TRBV19 and J usage is TRBJ2-5; 7 bases are a match to TRBD1. Germline CDR1 and CDR2: LNHDA and SQIVND (reference sequence). With V trimmed by 4 bases and J by 4 bases, 6 bases remained unmatched. The CDR3 has 14 residues.

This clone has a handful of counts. For the CDR3, the DNA is TGTGCCAGCAGCCCACGACAGGGGACTATTACAGATACGCAGTATTTT. Residues: CASSPRQGTITDTQYF. The chain joins TRBV9 to TRBJ2-3, with a weak D call TRBD1 (8 bases). The CDR3 is 16 amino acids. Trimming pared 4 bases from V and 3 bases from J, leaving 18 bases between. The germline gives CDR1 SGDLS, CDR2 YYNGEE.

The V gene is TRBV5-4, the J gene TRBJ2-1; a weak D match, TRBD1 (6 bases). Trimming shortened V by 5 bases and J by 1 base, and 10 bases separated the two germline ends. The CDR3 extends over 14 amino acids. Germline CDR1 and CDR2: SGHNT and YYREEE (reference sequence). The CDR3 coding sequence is TGTGCCAGCAGAGTTACAGGGTCCTACAATGAGCAGTTCTTC. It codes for CASRVTGSYNEQFF.

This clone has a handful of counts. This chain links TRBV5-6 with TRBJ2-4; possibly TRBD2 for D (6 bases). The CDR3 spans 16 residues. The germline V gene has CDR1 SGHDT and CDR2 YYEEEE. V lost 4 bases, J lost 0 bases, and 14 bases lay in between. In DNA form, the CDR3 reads TGTGCCAGCAGCCTTGGAGGGAACTTAGCCAAAAACATTCAGTACTTC. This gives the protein CASSLGGNLAKNIQYF.